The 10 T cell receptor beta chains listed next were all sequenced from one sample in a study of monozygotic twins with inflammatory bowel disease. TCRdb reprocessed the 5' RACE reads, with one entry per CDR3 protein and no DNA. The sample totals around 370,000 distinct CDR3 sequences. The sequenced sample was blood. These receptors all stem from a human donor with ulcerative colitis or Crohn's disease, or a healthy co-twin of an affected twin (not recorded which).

CDR3 sequence reads: CASSPGWTAGNQPQHF. This rearrangement joins TRBV6-2 or TRBV6-3 to TRBJ1-5; no DNA is available, so the TRBD1 call from TCRdb remains unchecked. The CDR3 is 16 amino acids. The germline gives CDR1 MNHEY, CDR2 SVGEGT.

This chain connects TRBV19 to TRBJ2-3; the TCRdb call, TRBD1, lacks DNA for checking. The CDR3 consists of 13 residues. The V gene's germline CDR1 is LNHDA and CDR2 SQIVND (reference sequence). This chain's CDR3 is CASSKGITDTQYF.

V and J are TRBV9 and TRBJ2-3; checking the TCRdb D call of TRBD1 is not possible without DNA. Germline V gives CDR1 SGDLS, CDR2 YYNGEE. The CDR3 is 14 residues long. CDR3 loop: CASSSRGAGDTQYF.

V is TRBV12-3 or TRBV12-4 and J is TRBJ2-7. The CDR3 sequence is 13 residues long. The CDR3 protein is CASSWGEWNEQYF.

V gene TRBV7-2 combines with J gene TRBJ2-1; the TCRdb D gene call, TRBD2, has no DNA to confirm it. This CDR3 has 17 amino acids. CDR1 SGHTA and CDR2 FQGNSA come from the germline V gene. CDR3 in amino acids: CASSRTVSGDSYNEQFF.

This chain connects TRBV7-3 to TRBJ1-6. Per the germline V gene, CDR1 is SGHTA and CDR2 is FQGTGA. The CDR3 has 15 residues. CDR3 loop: CASSPSRQHNSPLHF.

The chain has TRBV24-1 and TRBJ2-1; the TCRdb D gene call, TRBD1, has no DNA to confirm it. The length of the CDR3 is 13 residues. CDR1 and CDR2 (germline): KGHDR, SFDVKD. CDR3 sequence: CATGTDTYNEQFF.

The CDR3 here is CASSQDAFRGHEKLFF. The V call is TRBV4-3, the J call TRBJ1-4; TCRdb's D call of TRBD1 is untestable without DNA. The CDR3 runs to 16 residues. Per the germline V gene, CDR1 is LGHNA and CDR2 is YSLEER.

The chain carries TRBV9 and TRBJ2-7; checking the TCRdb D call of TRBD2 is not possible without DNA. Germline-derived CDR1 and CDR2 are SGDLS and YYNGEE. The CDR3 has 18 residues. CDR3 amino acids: CASSVGLGLAGQWNEQYF.

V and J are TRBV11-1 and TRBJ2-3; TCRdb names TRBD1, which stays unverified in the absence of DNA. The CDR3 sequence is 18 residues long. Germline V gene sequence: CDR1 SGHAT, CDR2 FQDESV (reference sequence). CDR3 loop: CASSSRPPGQGATDTQYF.